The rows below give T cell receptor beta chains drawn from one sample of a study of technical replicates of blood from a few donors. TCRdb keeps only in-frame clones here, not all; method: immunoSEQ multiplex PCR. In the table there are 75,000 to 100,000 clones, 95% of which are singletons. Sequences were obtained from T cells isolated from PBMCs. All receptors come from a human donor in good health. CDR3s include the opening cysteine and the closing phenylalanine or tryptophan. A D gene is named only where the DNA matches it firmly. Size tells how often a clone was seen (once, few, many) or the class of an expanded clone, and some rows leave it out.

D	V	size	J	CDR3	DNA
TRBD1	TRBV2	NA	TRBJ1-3	CANMPIVRDRASGNTIYF	TGTGCCAACATGCCGATTGTCCGGGACAGGGCCTCTGGAAACACCATATATTTT
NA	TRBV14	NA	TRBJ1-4	CASSPGLNEKLFF	TGTGCCAGCAGCCCCGGACTAAATGAAAAACTGTTTTTT
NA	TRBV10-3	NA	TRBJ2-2	CAISAEQGRTGELFF	TGTGCCATCAGTGCTGAACAGGGACGTACCGGGGAGCTGTTTTTT
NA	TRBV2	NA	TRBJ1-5	CASSEQGGNQPQHF	TGTGCCAGCAGCGAACAGGGAGGGAATCAGCCCCAGCATTTT
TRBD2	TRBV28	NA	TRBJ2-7	CASSWGLAGAPEDF	TGTGCCAGCAGTTGGGGACTAGCGGGAGCCCCGGAGGACTTC
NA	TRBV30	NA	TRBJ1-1	CACGGKTFF	TGTGCCTGCGGGGGAAAGACTTTCTTT
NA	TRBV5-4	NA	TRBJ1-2	CASSLAGTPNYGYTF	TGTGCCAGCAGCTTGGCAGGCACACCGAACTATGGCTACACCTTC
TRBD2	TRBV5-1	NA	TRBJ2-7	CASSLELAGGSYEQYF	TGCGCCAGCAGCTTGGAACTAGCGGGGGGCTCCTACGAGCAGTACTTC
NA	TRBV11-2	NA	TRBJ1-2	CASSLDSRYGYTF	TGTGCCAGCAGCTTAGATAGTCGTTATGGCTACACCTTC
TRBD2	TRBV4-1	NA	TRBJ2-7	CASSQPGTSNYEQYF	TGCGCCAGCAGCCAGCCCGGGACTAGCAACTACGAGCAGTACTTC
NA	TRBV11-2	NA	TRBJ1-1	CASRSNRGKTTEAFF	TGTGCCAGCCGCAGCAATAGGGGGAAGACAACTGAAGCTTTCTTT
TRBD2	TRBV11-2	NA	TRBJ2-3	CASSLAGGEIRDTQYF	TGTGCCAGCAGCTTAGCGGGAGGCGAGATTAGAGATACGCAGTATTTT
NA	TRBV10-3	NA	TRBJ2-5	CAISESPATASIGTAQYF	TGTGCCATCAGTGAGTCCCCAGCGACGGCTTCAATCGGTACGGCCCAGTACTTC
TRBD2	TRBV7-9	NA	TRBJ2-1	CASSLVLAGVDEQFF	TGTGCCAGCAGCTTAGTTCTAGCGGGAGTGGATGAGCAGTTCTTC
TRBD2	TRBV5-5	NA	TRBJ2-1	CASSLWTSNQDEQFF	TGTGCCAGCAGCCTCTGGACTAGCAATCAGGATGAGCAGTTCTTC
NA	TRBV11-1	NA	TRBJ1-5	CASSLARGQPQHF	TGTGCCAGCAGCTTAGCAAGGGGTCAGCCCCAGCATTTT
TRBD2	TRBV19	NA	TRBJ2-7	CASSHLAGESRGLYEQYF	TGTGCCAGTTCTCATCTGGCGGGAGAGTCTAGGGGACTCTACGAACAGTACTTC
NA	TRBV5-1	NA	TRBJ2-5	CASSTDRSETQYF	TGCGCCAGCAGCACAGACAGATCCGAGACCCAGTACTTC
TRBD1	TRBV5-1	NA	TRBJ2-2	CASSSIPIDRGNTGELFF	TGCGCCAGCAGCTCTATTCCAATCGACAGGGGGAACACCGGGGAGCTGTTTTTT
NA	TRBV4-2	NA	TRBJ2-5	CASSQEGTSVETQYF	TGTGCCAGCAGCCAAGAAGGGACATCGGTGGAGACCCAGTACTTC
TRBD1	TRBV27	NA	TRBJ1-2	CASSYRDSGYGYTF	TGTGCCAGCAGTTACCGGGACAGCGGGTATGGCTACACCTTC
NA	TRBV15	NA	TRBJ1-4	CATRRGREKLFF	TGTGCCACCAGGCGGGGTCGGGAAAAACTGTTTTTT
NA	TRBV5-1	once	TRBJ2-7	CASSLSTGSYEQYF	TGCGCCAGCAGCTTATCGACAGGCTCCTACGAGCAGTACTTC
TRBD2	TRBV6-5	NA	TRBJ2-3	CASSWSTSGSADTQYF	TGTGCCAGCAGTTGGTCGACTAGCGGGTCCGCAGATACGCAGTATTTT
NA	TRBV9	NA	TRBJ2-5	CASSVGGWSQETQYF	TGTGCCAGCAGCGTAGGAGGTTGGAGCCAAGAGACCCAGTACTTC
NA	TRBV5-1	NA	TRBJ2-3	CASRGHTDTQYF	TGCGCCAGCAGGGGACACACAGATACGCAGTATTTT
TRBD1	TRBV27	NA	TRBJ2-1	CGSGTAINEQFF	TGTGGCTCCGGGACAGCGATAAATGAGCAGTTCTTC